The rows below give T cell receptor beta chains drawn from one sample of a study of cytomegalovirus exposure and HLA in healthy donors. This table comes from immunoSEQ multiplex PCR, and its TCRdb copy is limited to in-frame clones, with some not included. The sample has around 200,000 clones, around 83% seen once; the top ten hold around 9.6%. Sequenced: PBMCs. Receptor source: a woman in her forties or fifties in good health and CMV-seropositive. The conserved cysteine and the conserved F or W are not part of the CDR3 here. Each record gives: V gene, J gene, clone size, CDR3 protein. Not all rows give a size; the values are once, few, many and, for expanded clones, a class.

V gene: TRBV4-1; J gene: TRBJ1-1; clone size: -; CDR3 protein: ASSQVGGPSTEAF
V gene: TRBV7-8; J gene: TRBJ2-7; clone size: -; CDR3 protein: ASSLTGSNEQY
V gene: TRBV7-2; J gene: TRBJ2-2; clone size: -; CDR3 protein: ASSLGQQNTGELF
V gene: TRBV6-1; J gene: TRBJ1-5; clone size: -; CDR3 protein: ASSGTGVSNQPQH
V gene: TRBV28; J gene: TRBJ1-5; clone size: -; CDR3 protein: ASSVRQGTGQPQH
V gene: TRBV20-1; J gene: TRBJ2-7; clone size: -; CDR3 protein: SASSVYEQY
V gene: TRBV7-2; J gene: TRBJ2-3; clone size: -; CDR3 protein: ASSLGTGADTQY
V gene: TRBV30; J gene: TRBJ2-5; clone size: -; CDR3 protein: AWSVLGRWTKTQY
V gene: TRBV2; J gene: TRBJ2-1; clone size: -; CDR3 protein: ASSVKRGNSYNEQF
V gene: TRBV5-4; J gene: TRBJ2-3; clone size: -; CDR3 protein: ASSLDRNTDTQY
V gene: TRBV25-1; J gene: TRBJ1-1; clone size: once; CDR3 protein: ASSETSRGNTEAF
V gene: TRBV28; J gene: TRBJ2-4; clone size: -; CDR3 protein: ASSLRAQPAKNIQY
V gene: TRBV2; J gene: TRBJ1-1; clone size: -; CDR3 protein: ASSEFRYEDTEAF
V gene: TRBV6-4; J gene: TRBJ2-1; clone size: -; CDR3 protein: ASSDSRESYNEQF
V gene: TRBV29-1; J gene: TRBJ2-7; clone size: -; CDR3 protein: SVHHRENGEQY
V gene: TRBV9; J gene: TRBJ2-3; clone size: -; CDR3 protein: ASSSGALGADTQY
V gene: TRBV2; J gene: TRBJ1-2; clone size: -; CDR3 protein: ASSEALDSSDGYT
V gene: TRBV7-3; J gene: TRBJ2-2; clone size: -; CDR3 protein: ASSRQADGELF
V gene: TRBV2; J gene: TRBJ1-6; clone size: -; CDR3 protein: ASSGRQGLHSPLH
V gene: TRBV6-5; J gene: TRBJ2-3; clone size: -; CDR3 protein: AGTSPGDTQY
V gene: TRBV7-3; J gene: TRBJ2-3; clone size: -; CDR3 protein: ASSPQGGEDTQY
V gene: TRBV19; J gene: TRBJ1-2; clone size: -; CDR3 protein: ASSIAGRQGRKHYGYT
V gene: TRBV19; J gene: TRBJ1-5; clone size: -; CDR3 protein: ASSILFGNQPQH
V gene: TRBV11-3; J gene: TRBJ2-7; clone size: -; CDR3 protein: ASSATGSYEQY
V gene: TRBV7-9; J gene: TRBJ1-2; clone size: -; CDR3 protein: ASSFGGDSLNYGYT
V gene: TRBV7-3; J gene: TRBJ1-1; clone size: -; CDR3 protein: ASSSTGPGSTEAF
V gene: TRBV7-9; J gene: TRBJ1-1; clone size: -; CDR3 protein: ASSAELGQVNTEAF
V gene: TRBV7-7; J gene: TRBJ2-2; clone size: once; CDR3 protein: ASSLEGTSGNTGELF
V gene: TRBV7-9; J gene: TRBJ1-1; clone size: -; CDR3 protein: ASSLEAAATEAF
V gene: TRBV28; J gene: TRBJ1-4; clone size: -; CDR3 protein: ASIHLGGEKLF
V gene: TRBV5-1; J gene: TRBJ1-1; clone size: once; CDR3 protein: ASSLGFRATEAF
V gene: TRBV29-1; J gene: TRBJ1-2; clone size: -; CDR3 protein: SVERQGVGYGYT
V gene: TRBV4-1; J gene: TRBJ2-2; clone size: -; CDR3 protein: ASSQKITGTGELF
V gene: TRBV7-8; J gene: TRBJ2-7; clone size: once; CDR3 protein: ASSLVIGTRPYEQY
V gene: TRBV7-9; J gene: TRBJ1-5; clone size: -; CDR3 protein: ASSLVGTGAGSNQPQH
V gene: TRBV7-2; J gene: TRBJ2-1; clone size: once; CDR3 protein: ASSATSSGGNEQF
V gene: TRBV4-2; J gene: TRBJ2-4; clone size: -; CDR3 protein: ASSQDHSGGYIQY
V gene: TRBV7-9; J gene: TRBJ1-1; clone size: -; CDR3 protein: ASSFGNTNTEAF
V gene: TRBV18; J gene: TRBJ1-2; clone size: -; CDR3 protein: ASSPLGQGDGYT
V gene: TRBV18; J gene: TRBJ1-1; clone size: few; CDR3 protein: ASSPPGATEAF
V gene: TRBV11-2; J gene: TRBJ1-5; clone size: -; CDR3 protein: ASSLGTGALNQPQH
V gene: TRBV7-2; J gene: TRBJ1-6; clone size: -; CDR3 protein: ASSWAGTANQYSPLH
V gene: TRBV7-3; J gene: TRBJ1-2; clone size: once; CDR3 protein: ASSPVRGEGYT
V gene: TRBV6-1; J gene: TRBJ2-7; clone size: -; CDR3 protein: ASSEGTVESYEQY
V gene: TRBV10-3; J gene: TRBJ1-1; clone size: -; CDR3 protein: AIIEDPGYTEAF
V gene: TRBV18; J gene: TRBJ1-4; clone size: -; CDR3 protein: ASSPSPQGGEKLF
V gene: TRBV28; J gene: TRBJ1-4; clone size: -; CDR3 protein: ASSLGNHPGTENEKLF
V gene: TRBV7-2; J gene: TRBJ2-3; clone size: -; CDR3 protein: ASSLVRSDTQY